These 14 T cell receptor beta chains were sequenced from one sample in a study of cytomegalovirus exposure and HLA in healthy donors. The protocol was immunoSEQ multiplex PCR, while the TCRdb copy is restricted to in-frame clones and leaves out a portion. Of approximately 260,000 clones in the sample, around 88% are singletons; the top ten hold 1.2%. The material sequenced was PBMCs. All receptors come from a woman between 25 and 40 years old in good health and CMV-seropositive.

The chain joins TRBV30 to TRBJ2-1, with TRBD1 identical over 8 bases. V dropped 2 bases and J dropped 7; count of bases not matched to a gene: 1. This CDR3 region has 12 residues. The V gene's germline CDR1 is GTSNPN and CDR2 SVGIG (reference sequence). CDR3 loop: CAWSRQGNEQFF. The DNA for the CDR3 is TGTGCCTGGAGTCGACAGGGGAATGAGCAGTTCTTC.

This CDR3 reads CASSPGLRTDTQYF. Here the CDR3 DNA reads TGCGCCAGCAGCCCGGGACTCCGCACAGATACGCAGTATTTT. This chain connects TRBV5-1 to TRBJ2-3; a possible D gene is TRBD2 (6 bases). The CDR3 length is 14 residues. Germline lookup yields CDR1 SGHRS and CDR2 YFSETQ. V gave up 4 bases and J gave up 1 base, with 10 bases separating them.

The chain combines TRBV29-1 with TRBJ2-7; D is uncertain. Deletions cut 4 bases from V and 4 bases from J, with 11 bases between. The CDR3 is made up of 12 amino acids. The germline V gene has CDR1 SQVTM and CDR2 ANQGSEA. CDR3 nucleotides: TGCAGCGTTGCTCCCATCGGGTACGAGCAGTACTTC. Translated, it gives CSVAPIGYEQYF.

The chain uses TRBV28 and TRBJ1-5; D is perhaps TRBD1 (5 bases). Deletions cut 5 bases from V and 2 bases from J, with 28 bases between. CDR3 length: 20 amino acids. The germline V gene encodes CDR1 MDHEN and CDR2 SYDVKM. The CDR3 region has the DNA TGTGCCAGCAGTACCCCCTCGACAGAAACCATACTTGTTGGCAATCAGCCCCAGCATTTT. It translates to CASSTPSTETILVGNQPQHF.

This clone was picked up a small number of times. V and J are TRBV9 and TRBJ2-5; possible D gene TRBD2, 5 bases. CDR1 is SGDLS, CDR2 YYNGEE, per germline. V lost 2 bases and J 1 base, leaving 9 bases between the germline ends. This CDR3 is 14 amino acids long. The CDR3 sequence is CASSVGGSQETQYF. The CDR3 DNA follows: TGTGCCAGCAGCGTGGGCGGGTCCCAAGAGACCCAGTACTTC.

V gene TRBV5-1 combines with J gene TRBJ2-1; TRBD2 matches at 7 bases. Germline CDR1 and CDR2: SGHRS and YFSETQ. Trimming removed 2 bases from V and 0 bases from J; junction bases left unmatched: 8. This CDR3 contains 17 residues. CDR3: CASSLGSGLSSYNEQFF. The CDR3 DNA reads as TGCGCCAGCAGCTTAGGTAGCGGGTTAAGCTCCTACAATGAGCAGTTCTTC.

V and J are TRBV11-3 and TRBJ1-1; TRBD1 might be the D (6 bases). The CDR3 has 18 amino acids. CDR1 is SGHNT and CDR2 is YENEEA in the germline V gene. The V end was cut by 5 bases, the J end by 1 base, with 23 bases between. The CDR3 loop is CASSHRTLWGRQNTEAFF. CDR3 in DNA: TGTGCCAGCAGCCACAGGACGTTGTGGGGGCGACAGAACACTGAAGCTTTCTTT.

This clone was seen just once. The chain couples TRBV7-8 to TRBJ2-7; possibly TRBD2 for D (5 bases). Germline CDR1 SGHVS, CDR2 FQNEAQ. The CDR3 runs 14 residues. Trimming cost V 8 bases and J 2 bases, with 16 bases left between them. The CDR3 region is CASAVGAPTYEQYF. Written as DNA, the CDR3 is TGTGCCAGCGCTGTGGGAGCGCCAACCTACGAGCAGTACTTC.

The rearrangement uses TRBV7-8 and TRBJ2-7, with a weak D call TRBD2 (6 bases). The CDR3 has 15 residues. CDR1 is SGHVS and CDR2 is FQNEAQ in the germline V gene. V dropped 5 bases and J dropped 2 bases, with 16 bases sitting between them. The CDR3 loop reads CASSPGDSGAYEQYF. CDR3 DNA: TGTGCCAGCAGCCCCGGGGACTCCGGAGCCTACGAGCAGTACTTC.

V gene TRBV27 combines with J gene TRBJ1-1; D not resolved. V was pared by 5 bases and J by 0 bases, with 7 bases between. The length of the CDR3 is 13 residues. In germline, CDR1 is MNHEY, CDR2 SMNVEV (reference sequence). CDR3: CASSREMNTEAFF. The CDR3 DNA sequence: TGTGCCAGCAGTCGAGAGATGAACACTGAAGCTTTCTTT.

The CDR3: CAIVDTLANTGELFF. The CDR3 DNA is TGTGCCATCGTTGACACGTTAGCGAACACCGGGGAGCTGTTTTTT. This rearrangement joins TRBV10-3 to TRBJ2-2, with unresolved D. This CDR3 comprises 15 residues. Germline V CDR1 and CDR2: ENHRY, SYGVKD. The ends were cut back, 8 bases at V and 0 bases at J, with 13 bases in the middle.

The chain couples TRBV2 to TRBJ2-2; 8 nucleotides agree with TRBD2. Germline values: CDR1 SNHLY, CDR2 FYNNEI. There are 14 residues in the CDR3. V lost 11 bases to trimming and J lost 4 bases; unmatched junction nucleotides: 9. CDR3 DNA sequence: TGTGCCGGGAGTAGCGGGATTGTCACCGGGGAGCTGTTTTTT. Its protein is CAGSSGIVTGELFF.

CDR3 residues: CASSLRLAGNEQFF. The DNA for the CDR3 is TGTGCCAGCAGTTTACGGCTAGCGGGCAATGAGCAGTTCTTC. The chain carries TRBV27 and TRBJ2-1, with TRBD2 matching 8 bases. The CDR3 is 14 residues long. Germline lookup yields CDR1 MNHEY and CDR2 SMNVEV (reference sequence). V shed 2 bases, J shed 6 bases, and the junction held 3 bases outside the gene matches.

V is TRBV30 and J is TRBJ2-5, with 9 bases identical to TRBD2. The junction had 7 bases not matched to a gene; V was cut back by 3 bases and J by 5 bases. The CDR3 spans 14 residues. From germline, CDR1 is GTSNPN and CDR2 SVGIG (reference sequence). The CDR3, as DNA: TGTGCCTGGAGCAGGCGGGAGGGCCACGAGACCCAGTACTTC. As protein: CAWSRREGHETQYF.